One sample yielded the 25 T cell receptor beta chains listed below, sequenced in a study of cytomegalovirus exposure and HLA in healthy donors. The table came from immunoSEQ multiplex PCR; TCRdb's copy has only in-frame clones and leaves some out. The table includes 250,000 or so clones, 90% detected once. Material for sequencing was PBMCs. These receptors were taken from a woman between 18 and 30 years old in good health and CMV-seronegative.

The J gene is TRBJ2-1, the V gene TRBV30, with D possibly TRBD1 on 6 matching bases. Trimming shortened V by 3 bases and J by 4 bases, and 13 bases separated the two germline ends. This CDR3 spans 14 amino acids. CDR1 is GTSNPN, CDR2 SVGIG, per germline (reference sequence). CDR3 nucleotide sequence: TGTGCCTGGAGCTACGGGACAAAGTACAATGAGCAGTTCTTC. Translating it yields CAWSYGTKYNEQFF.

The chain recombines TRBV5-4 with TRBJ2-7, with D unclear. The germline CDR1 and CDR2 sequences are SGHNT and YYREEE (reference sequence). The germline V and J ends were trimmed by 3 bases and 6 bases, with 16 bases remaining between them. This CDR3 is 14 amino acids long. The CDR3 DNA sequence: TGTGCCAGCAGCTCCCTGACCGGAGTACGCGAGCAGTACTTC. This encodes CASSSLTGVREQYF.

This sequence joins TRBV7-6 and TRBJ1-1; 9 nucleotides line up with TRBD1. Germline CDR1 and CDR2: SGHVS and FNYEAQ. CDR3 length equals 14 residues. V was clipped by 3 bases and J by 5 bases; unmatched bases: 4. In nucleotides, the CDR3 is TGTGCCAGCAGCTTGACAGGGGGAAGGACTGAAGCTTTCTTT. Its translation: CASSLTGGRTEAFF.

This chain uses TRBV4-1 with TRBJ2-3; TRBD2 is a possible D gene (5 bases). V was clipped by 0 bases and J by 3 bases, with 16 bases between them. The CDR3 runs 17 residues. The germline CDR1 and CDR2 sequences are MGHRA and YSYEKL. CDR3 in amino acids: CASSQDREQFGTDTQYF. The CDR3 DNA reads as TGCGCCAGCAGCCAAGATCGGGAACAGTTTGGAACAGATACGCAGTATTTT.

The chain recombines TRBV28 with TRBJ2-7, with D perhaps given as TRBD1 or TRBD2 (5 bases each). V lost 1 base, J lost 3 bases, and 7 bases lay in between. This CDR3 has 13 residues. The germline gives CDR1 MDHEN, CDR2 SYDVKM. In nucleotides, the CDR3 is TGTGCCAGCAGTTTATTGGGGGACTACGAGCAGTACGTC. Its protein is CASSLLGDYEQYV.

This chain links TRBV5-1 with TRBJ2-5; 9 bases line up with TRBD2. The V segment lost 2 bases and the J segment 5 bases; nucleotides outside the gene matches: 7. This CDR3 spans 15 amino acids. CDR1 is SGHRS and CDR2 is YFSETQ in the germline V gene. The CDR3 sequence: CASSFKAGGGETQYF. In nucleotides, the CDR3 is TGCGCCAGCAGCTTTAAAGCGGGGGGAGGCGAGACCCAGTACTTC. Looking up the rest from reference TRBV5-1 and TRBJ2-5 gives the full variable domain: KAGVTQTPRYLIKTRGQQVTLSCSPISGHRSVSWYQQTPGQGLQFLFEYFSETQRNKGNFPGRFSGRQFSNSRSEMNVSTLELGDSALYLCASSFKAGGGETQYFGPGTRLLVL.

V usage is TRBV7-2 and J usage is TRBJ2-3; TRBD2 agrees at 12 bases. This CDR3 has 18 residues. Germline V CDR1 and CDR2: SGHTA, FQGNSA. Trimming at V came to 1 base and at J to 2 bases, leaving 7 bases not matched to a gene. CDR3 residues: CASSLELAGGLNTDTQYF. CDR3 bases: TGTGCCAGCAGCTTAGAACTAGCGGGGGGCTTGAACACAGATACGCAGTATTTT.

The CDR3 is CASSLGQGDSYEQYF. The CDR3 DNA reads TGTGCCAGCAGCTTAGGGCAGGGTGATTCCTACGAGCAGTACTTC. This chain uses TRBV11-2 with TRBJ2-7, with TRBD1 as a possible D gene (5 bases). V was pared by 1 base and J by 1 base, with 11 bases between. CDR3 length equals 15 residues. Germline V gene sequence: CDR1 SGHAT, CDR2 FQNNGV. Variable domain in full (rest from reference TRBV11-2 and TRBJ2-7): EAGVAQSPRYKIIEKRQSVAFWCNPISGHATLYWYQQILGQGPKLLIQFQNNGVVDDSQLPKDRFSAERLKGVDSTLKIQPAKLEDSAVYLCASSLGQGDSYEQYFGPGTRLTVT.

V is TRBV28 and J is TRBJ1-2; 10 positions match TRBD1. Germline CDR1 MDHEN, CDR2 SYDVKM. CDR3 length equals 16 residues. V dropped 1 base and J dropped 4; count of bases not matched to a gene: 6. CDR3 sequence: CASSLSRQGAGYGYTF. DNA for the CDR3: TGTGCCAGCAGTTTATCCCGACAGGGGGCGGGCTATGGCTACACCTTC.

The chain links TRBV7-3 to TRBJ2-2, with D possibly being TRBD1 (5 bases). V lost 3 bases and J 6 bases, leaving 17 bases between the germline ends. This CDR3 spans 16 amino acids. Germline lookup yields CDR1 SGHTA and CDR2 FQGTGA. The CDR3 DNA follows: TGTGCCAGCAGCTTGGACACTTCAAGAGGCTCCGGGGAGCTGTTTTTT. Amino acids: CASSLDTSRGSGELFF.

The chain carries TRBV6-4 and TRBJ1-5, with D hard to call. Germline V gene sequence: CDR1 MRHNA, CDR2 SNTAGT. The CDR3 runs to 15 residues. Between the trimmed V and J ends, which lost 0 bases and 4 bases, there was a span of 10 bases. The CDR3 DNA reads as TGTGCCAGCAGTGACTCCGACGGAGGAAATCAGCCCCAGCATTTT. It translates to CASSDSDGGNQPQHF.

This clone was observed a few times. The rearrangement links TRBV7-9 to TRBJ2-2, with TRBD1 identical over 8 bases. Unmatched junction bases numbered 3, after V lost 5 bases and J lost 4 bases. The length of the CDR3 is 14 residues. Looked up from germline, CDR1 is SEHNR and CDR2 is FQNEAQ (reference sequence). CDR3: CASSPDRATGELFF. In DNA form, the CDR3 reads TGTGCCAGCAGCCCGGACAGGGCCACCGGGGAGCTGTTTTTT.

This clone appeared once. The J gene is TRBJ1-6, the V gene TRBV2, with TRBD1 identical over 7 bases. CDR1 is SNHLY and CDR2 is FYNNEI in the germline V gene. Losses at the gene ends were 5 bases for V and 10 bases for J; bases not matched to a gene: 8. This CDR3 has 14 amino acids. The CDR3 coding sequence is TGTGCCAGCAGTCTTTCGGGGACAGCCTCACCCCTCCACTTT. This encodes CASSLSGTASPLHF.

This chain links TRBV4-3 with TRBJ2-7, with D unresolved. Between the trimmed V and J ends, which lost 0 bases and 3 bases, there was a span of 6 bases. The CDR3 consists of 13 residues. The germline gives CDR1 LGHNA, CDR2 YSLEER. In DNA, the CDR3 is TGCGCCAGCAGCCAAGATGCGAACTACGAGCAGTACTTC. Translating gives CASSQDANYEQYF.

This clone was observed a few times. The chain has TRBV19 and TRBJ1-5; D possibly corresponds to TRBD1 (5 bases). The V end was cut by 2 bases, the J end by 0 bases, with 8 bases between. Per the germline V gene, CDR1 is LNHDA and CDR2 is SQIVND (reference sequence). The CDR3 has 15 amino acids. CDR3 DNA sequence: TGTGCCAGTAGTATAACAGGAGATAGCAATCAGCCCCAGCATTTT. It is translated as CASSITGDSNQPQHF. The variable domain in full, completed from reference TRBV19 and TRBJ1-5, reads DGGITQSPKYLFRKEGQNVTLSCEQNLNHDAMYWYRQDPGQGLRLIYYSQIVNDFQKGDIAEGYSVSREKKESFPLTVTSAQKNPTAFYLCASSITGDSNQPQHFGDGTRLSIL.

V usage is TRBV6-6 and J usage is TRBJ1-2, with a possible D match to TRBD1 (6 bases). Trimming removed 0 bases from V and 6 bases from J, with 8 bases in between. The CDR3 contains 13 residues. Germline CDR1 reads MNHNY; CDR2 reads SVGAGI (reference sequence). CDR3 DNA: TGTGCCAGCAGTTACTCCCAGGGGAATGGCTACACCTTC. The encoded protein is CASSYSQGNGYTF.

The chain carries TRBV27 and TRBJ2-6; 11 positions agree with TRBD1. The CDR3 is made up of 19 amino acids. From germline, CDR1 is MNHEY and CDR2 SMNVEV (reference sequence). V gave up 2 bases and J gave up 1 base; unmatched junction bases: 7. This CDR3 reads CASSLGPGTGGSGANVLTF. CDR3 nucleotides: TGTGCCAGCAGTTTAGGTCCCGGGACAGGGGGATCTGGGGCCAACGTCCTGACTTTC.

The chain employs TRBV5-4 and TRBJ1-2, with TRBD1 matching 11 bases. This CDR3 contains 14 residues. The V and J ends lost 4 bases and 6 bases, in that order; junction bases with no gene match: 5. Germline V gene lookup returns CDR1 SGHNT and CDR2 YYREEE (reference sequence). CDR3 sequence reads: CASSLLGQGDGYTF. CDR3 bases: TGTGCCAGCAGCCTCCTGGGACAGGGGGATGGCTACACCTTC. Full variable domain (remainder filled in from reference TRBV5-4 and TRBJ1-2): ETGVTQSPTHLIKTRGQQVTLRCSSQSGHNTVSWYQQALGQGPQFIFQYYREEENGRGNFPPRFSGLQFPNYSSELNVNALELDDSALYLCASSLLGQGDGYTFGSGTRLTVV.

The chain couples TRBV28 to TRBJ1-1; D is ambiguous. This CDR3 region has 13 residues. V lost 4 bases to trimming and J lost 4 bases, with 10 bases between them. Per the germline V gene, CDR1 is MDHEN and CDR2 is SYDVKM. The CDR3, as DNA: TGTGCCAGCAGTTACCCAGGTAGCACTGAAGCTTTCTTT. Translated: CASSYPGSTEAFF.

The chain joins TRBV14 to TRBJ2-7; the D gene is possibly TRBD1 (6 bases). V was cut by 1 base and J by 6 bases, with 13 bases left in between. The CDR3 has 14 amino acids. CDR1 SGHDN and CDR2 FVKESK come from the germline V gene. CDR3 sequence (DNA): TGTGCCAGCAGCCAAGTTCAGGGGTGGGTCGAGCAGTACGTC. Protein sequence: CASSQVQGWVEQYV.

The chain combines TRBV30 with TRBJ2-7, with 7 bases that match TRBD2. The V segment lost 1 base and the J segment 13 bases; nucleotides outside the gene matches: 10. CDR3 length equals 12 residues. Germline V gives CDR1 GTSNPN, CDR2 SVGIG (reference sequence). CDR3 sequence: CAWSEGGKGPYF. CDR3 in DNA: TGTGCCTGGAGTGAGGGAGGGAAGGGGCCCTACTTC.

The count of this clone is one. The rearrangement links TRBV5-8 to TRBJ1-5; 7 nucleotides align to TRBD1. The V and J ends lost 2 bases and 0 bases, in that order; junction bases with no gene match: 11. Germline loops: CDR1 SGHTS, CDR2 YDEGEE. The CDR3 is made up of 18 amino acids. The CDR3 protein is CASSFLRDSLISNQPQHF. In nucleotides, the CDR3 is TGTGCCAGCAGCTTTTTACGGGACAGTTTAATTAGCAATCAGCCCCAGCATTTT.

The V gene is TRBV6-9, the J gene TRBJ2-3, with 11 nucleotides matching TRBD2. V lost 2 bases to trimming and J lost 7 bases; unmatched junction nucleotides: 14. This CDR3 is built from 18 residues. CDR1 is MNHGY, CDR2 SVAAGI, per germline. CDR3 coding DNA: TGTGCCAGCAGTTATCTCGCTACTAGCGGGGGCAAGAGCCATACGCAGTATTTT. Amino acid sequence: CASSYLATSGGKSHTQYF.

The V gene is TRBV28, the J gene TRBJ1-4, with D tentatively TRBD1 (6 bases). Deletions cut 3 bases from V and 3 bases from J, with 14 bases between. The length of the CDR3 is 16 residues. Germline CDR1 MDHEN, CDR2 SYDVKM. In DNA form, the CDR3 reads TGTGCCAGCAGTTTCATTGAGACAGGAGCTAATGAAAAACTGTTTTTT. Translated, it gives CASSFIETGANEKLFF.

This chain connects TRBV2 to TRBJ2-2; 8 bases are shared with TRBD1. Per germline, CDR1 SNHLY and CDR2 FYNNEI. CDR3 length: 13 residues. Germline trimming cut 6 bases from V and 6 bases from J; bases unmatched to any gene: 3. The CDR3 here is CASRMTGAGELFF. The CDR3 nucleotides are TGTGCCAGCAGGATGACAGGGGCCGGGGAGCTGTTTTTT.